This T cell receptor (beta chain) was profiled in a study of T cell changes during pregnancy in multiple sclerosis. Trimming took off 1 base at V and 0 bases at J, with 10 bases between the two ends. The germline gives CDR1 MNHNS, CDR2 SASEGT. CDR3 length: 16 residues. The protocol was immunoSEQ multiplex PCR, while the TCRdb copy is restricted to in-frame clones and leaves out a portion. This sample has 60,000 or so clones, with roughly 91% found just once. Sequencing was performed on peripheral blood, taken before pregnancy. This TCR came from a female donor with multiple sclerosis, enrolled in a pregnancy study. The genes are TRBV6-1 and TRBJ1-3; a possible D gene is TRBD1 (6 bases). The DNA of the CDR3 is TGTGCCAGCAGTGAAGTCCCACAGGGCTCTGGAAACACCATATATTTT. Translation: CASSEVPQGSGNTIYF.